This is a list of T cell receptor beta chains from one sample in a study of T cells in Graves' hyperthyroidism and ophthalmopathy. MiXCR, applied by TCRdb to the multiplex PCR reads, yields one record per CDR3 protein. The table shows around 690,000 distinct CDR3 sequences, with about 20% occurring only once. Sequencing input: blood. The receptors stem from a man aged 25 to 40 with Graves' ophthalmopathy. The CDR3 runs from the conserved cysteine through the conserved F or W. Fields, in order: D gene, V gene, J gene, clone size, CDR3 protein, CDR3 DNA. D genes are given only for firm matches. Rows give clone size only sometimes, using once, few, many, or a class for an expanded clone.

>.|TRBV12-3/TRBV12-4|TRBJ2-5|.
CASSSEGGTQYF
TGTGCCAGCAGCTCCGAGGGGGGGACCCAGTACTTC
>.|TRBV28|TRBJ2-6|.
CASRAGSLISGANVLTF
TGTGCCAGCAGGGCCGGGTCCTTGATCTCTGGGGCCAACGTCCTGACTTTC
>TRBD1|TRBV28|TRBJ2-1|many
CASSPGQGGYNEQFF
TGTGCCAGCAGTCCGGGACAGGGTGGGTACAATGAGCAGTTCTTC
>.|TRBV7-8|TRBJ2-5|.
CASGLAERETQYF
TGTGCCAGCGGTCTGGCGGAGCGGGAGACCCAGTACTTC
>.|TRBV11-1|TRBJ2-5|many
CASSLAGVGTQYF
TGTGCCAGCAGCTTAGCTGGGGTGGGGACCCAGTACTTC
>TRBD1|TRBV5-1|TRBJ2-4|.
CASSSGQGGINIQYF
TGCGCCAGCAGCTCGGGACAGGGTGGAATCAACATTCAGTACTTC
>TRBD2|TRBV5-5|TRBJ2-3|.
CASSYRAGGLTDTQYF
TGTGCCAGCTCCTACCGCGCGGGGGGGCTCACAGATACGCAGTATTTT
>.|TRBV7-2|TRBJ2-4|.
CANVILGRNIQYF
TGTGCCAACGTGATCTTGGGGAGAAACATTCAGTACTTC
>.|TRBV30|TRBJ1-2|.
CAWSQTPDSYGYTF
TGTGCCTGGAGTCAAACCCCAGACAGCTATGGCTACACCTTC
>TRBD2|TRBV19|TRBJ2-1|.
CASSMPSGLTYNEQFF
TGTGCCAGTAGTATGCCTAGCGGGTTAACCTACAATGAGCAGTTCTTC
>TRBD1|TRBV6-2/TRBV6-3|TRBJ2-7|.
CASSYFRDSYEQYF
TGTGCCAGCAGTTACTTTCGGGACAGTTACGAGCAGTACTTC
>.|TRBV19|TRBJ1-3|.
CASSIQAAGNTIYF
TGTGCCAGTAGTATCCAGGCGGCAGGAAACACCATATATTTT
>.|TRBV6-1|TRBJ2-1|many
CASRAGGGNEQFF
TGTGCCAGCAGGGCAGGGGGAGGCAATGAGCAGTTCTTC
>.|TRBV7-9|TRBJ2-7|.
CASSLGDYRVYEQYF
TGTGCCAGCAGCTTAGGAGACTACAGGGTCTACGAGCAGTACTTC
>.|TRBV7-9|TRBJ2-3|few
CASSPDRVGDTQYF
TGTGCCAGCAGCCCCGATAGAGTCGGAGATACGCAGTATTTT
>TRBD1|TRBV6-1|TRBJ2-5|many
CARSAGGTGGGTQYF
TGTGCCAGATCAGCAGGCGGGACAGGGGGTGGGACCCAGTACTTC
>.|TRBV19|TRBJ1-1|.
CASSMRRGTEAFF
TGTGCCAGTAGTATGCGGAGGGGCACTGAAGCTTTCTTT